The clone carrying this TCR beta chain was counted many times. No antigen is known for it. V was shortened by 2 bases and J by 0 bases, with 10 bases between the two germline ends. Germline CDR1 and CDR2: ENHRY and SYGVKD. This CDR3 region has 15 residues. The data belong to a study of T cells in Graves' hyperthyroidism and ophthalmopathy. Study-wide findings and caveats: Ophthalmopathy onset followed model prediction by a median about seven months. Clonotypes that were expanded in thyroid above 0.001 mostly appeared in blood too.

Extraction of PBMCs used approximately 10 ml of fresh peripheral blood. Amplified TCR beta CDR3 regions came from RNA transcripts. The TCR CDR3 first-round RT-PCR relied on the HTBI primer set. TCRdb called the multiplex PCR reads again in MiXCR, with one record for every CDR3 protein. The table has roughly 350,000 distinct CDR3 sequences, approximately 14% seen once. The sequence was obtained from a young woman with Graves' ophthalmopathy. Sequencing input: blood. The chain links TRBV10-3 to TRBJ1-2, with D possibly TRBD1 on 6 matching bases. The chain's CDR3 is CAISEGQIANYGYTF. The CDR3 DNA is TGTGCCATCAGTGAGGGACAGATAGCTAACTATGGCTACACCTTC.